The 20 T cell receptor beta chains presented below share a single source sample, sequenced in a study of glioma-infiltrating T cells after dendritic cell vaccination. Regarding time point: after dendritic cell vaccination, including at tumor progression/relapse. Only in-frame clones appear in the TCRdb table, and some are missing; sequencing was by immunoSEQ multiplex PCR. The sample records 65,000 to 80,000 clones, about nine tenths being singletons. Source: blood, taken after dendritic cell vaccination. Receptor source: a human donor with glioblastoma.

This sequence joins TRBV4-2 and TRBJ1-4, with D tentatively TRBD1 (5 bases). V lost 1 base and J lost 0, with 12 bases in between. From germline, CDR1 is LGHNA and CDR2 YNFKEQ. The CDR3 is 17 amino acids. This chain's CDR3 is CASSQVSGGATNEKLFF. In DNA, the CDR3 is TGTGCCAGCAGCCAAGTTTCGGGGGGGGCAACTAATGAAAAACTGTTTTTT.

This chain links TRBV18 with TRBJ1-2, with D perhaps matching TRBD1 (5 bases). This CDR3 comprises 16 residues. V was trimmed by 0 bases and J by 8 bases, leaving 19 bases between them. CDR1 KGHSH and CDR2 LQKENI come from the germline V gene. CDR3 nucleotides: TGTGCCAGCTCACCACCGAGTAAAATGGGGGAGGTCGGCTACACCTTC. Translation gives CASSPPSKMGEVGYTF.

V gene TRBV6-5 combines with J gene TRBJ1-2, with 7 bases matching TRBD1. The CDR3 is made up of 13 amino acids. The junction had 7 bases not matched to a gene; V was cut back by 4 bases and J by 8 bases. Germline loops: CDR1 MNHEY, CDR2 SVGAGI. CDR3 coding DNA: TGTGCCAGCAGTTCCACAGGGGAAGCGGGCTACACCTTC. As protein: CASSSTGEAGYTF.

The J gene is TRBJ1-1, the V gene TRBV5-1; 7 bases match TRBD1. Germline trimming cut 4 bases from V and 4 bases from J; bases unmatched to any gene: 7. Germline CDR1 reads SGHRS; CDR2 reads YFSETQ. The CDR3 contains 14 residues. The CDR3 bases are TGCGCCAGCAGCGACAGGGTCGGGGGCACTGAAGCTTTCTTT. It specifies CASSDRVGGTEAFF.

The chain couples TRBV7-9 to TRBJ1-1, with no clear D. Trimming took off 5 bases at V and 0 bases at J, with 16 bases between the two ends. The CDR3 is made up of 16 amino acids. Germline V gene lookup returns CDR1 SEHNR and CDR2 FQNEAQ (reference sequence). In DNA, the CDR3 is TGTGCCAGCAGCGCAACCCTTGAGGATATGAACACTGAAGCTTTCTTT. Protein: CASSATLEDMNTEAFF.

The rearrangement links TRBV10-1 to TRBJ1-2, with D perhaps TRBD1 (5 bases). Germline assignment: CDR1 WNHNN and CDR2 SYGVQD (reference sequence). The V and J ends lost 6 bases and 8 bases respectively, with 13 bases between them. There are 12 residues in the CDR3. CDR3 nucleotides: TGCGCCAGCAGGGACAATAAAGAAGGCTACACCTTC. Amino acids: CASRDNKEGYTF.

The genes are TRBV29-1 and TRBJ2-5, with a weak D call TRBD1 (5 bases). Between the trimmed V and J ends, which lost 4 bases and 5 bases, there was a span of 11 bases. CDR1 SQVTM and CDR2 ANQGSEA come from the germline V gene. The CDR3 consists of 12 residues. The CDR3 loop reads CSVAGRVETQYF. The CDR3 nucleotides are TGCAGCGTTGCGGGCAGGGTTGAGACCCAGTACTTC.

The V gene is TRBV12-5, the J gene TRBJ1-5; no firm D call. The CDR3 is 16 amino acids. In germline, CDR1 is LGHNT, CDR2 FRNRAP. Trimming removed 1 base at V and 2 bases at J, with 12 bases between. The CDR3 here is CASGLAGWRRNQPQHF. DNA of the CDR3: TGTGCTAGTGGTTTGGCGGGTTGGCGCCGCAATCAGCCCCAGCATTTT.

This clone was seen once. CDR3 sequence: CASSSRTQWGIQYF. Written as DNA, the CDR3 is TGTGCCAGCAGCTCGAGGACTCAGTGGGGCATTCAGTACTTC. The chain employs TRBV5-6 and TRBJ2-4; tentatively, D is TRBD2 (5 bases). The CDR3 is made up of 14 amino acids. Trimming stripped 3 bases from V and 9 bases from J, with 16 bases between. Germline V gives CDR1 SGHDT, CDR2 YYEEEE.

A note on this clone: Relative to the germline gene, one junction end is altered; a read error may explain this. The V gene is TRBV7-7, the J gene TRBJ2-5, with 8 bases fitting TRBD1. Germline CDR1 and CDR2: SSHAT and FNYEAQ (reference sequence). The CDR3 is 15 amino acids. The CDR3 region is CASSPAPGQGITQYF. The CDR3 nucleotides are TGTGCTAGCAGCCCTGCACCAGGACAGGGAATCACCCAGTACTTC.

The chain couples TRBV19 to TRBJ1-1; the D gene is possibly TRBD1 (6 bases). The CDR3 covers 14 residues. Germline CDR1 is LNHDA and CDR2 is SQIVND (reference sequence). V was clipped by 3 bases and J by 5 bases, with 13 bases between them. The CDR3 sequence is CASSIGQGWTEAFF. The CDR3 DNA sequence: TGTGCCAGTAGTATTGGGCAGGGGTGGACTGAAGCTTTCTTT.

The chain is built from TRBV18 and TRBJ1-2, with 9 bases identical to TRBD1. The CDR3 extends over 15 amino acids. Trimming took 6 bases from V and 4 from J; bases not matched to a gene: 9. CDR1 and CDR2 from the germline V gene are KGHSH and LQKENI. CDR3 DNA: TGTGCCAGCTCGCCGGGACAGGGCGTATTCTATGGCTACACCTTC. Its translation: CASSPGQGVFYGYTF.

The chain combines TRBV18 with TRBJ1-2; D unresolved. V was trimmed by 2 bases and J by 8 bases, leaving 12 bases between them. There are 13 residues in the CDR3. Germline-derived CDR1 and CDR2 are KGHSH and LQKENI. CDR3 loop: CASSPDAGGGYTF. CDR3 bases: TGTGCCAGCTCACCAGATGCGGGCGGCGGCTACACCTTC.

The rearrangement joins TRBV9 to TRBJ2-3, with D possibly matching TRBD1 (5 bases). Germline CDR1 reads SGDLS; CDR2 reads YYNGEE. This CDR3 has 13 residues. The V and J ends lost 0 bases and 3 bases respectively, with 5 bases between them. The CDR3 protein is CASSVGQTDTQYF. The CDR3 DNA reads TGTGCCAGCAGCGTAGGACAGACAGATACGCAGTATTTT.

About this clone itself: Relative to the germline gene, one junction end is altered; a read error may explain this. V gene TRBV10-3 combines with J gene TRBJ1-2; TRBD1 matches at 9 bases. Germline-derived CDR1 and CDR2 are ENHRY and SYGVKD. The CDR3 has 14 amino acids. The DNA of the CDR3 is TGTGCCATCAGCGATTATTCCGGGACAGGGACGCAGCGATTC. The encoded protein is CAISDYSGTGTQRF.

The chain is built from TRBV10-3 and TRBJ1-6, with 8 bases matching TRBD1. V lost 10 bases to trimming and J lost 10 bases; unmatched junction nucleotides: 9. In germline, CDR1 is ENHRY, CDR2 SYGVKD. The CDR3 is made up of 13 amino acids. The CDR3 nucleotides read TGTGCCACTTCGGACAGGGTGGGATCACCCCTCCACTTT. Protein sequence: CATSDRVGSPLHF.

The rearrangement uses TRBV30 and TRBJ2-3; 9 bases match TRBD2. Per the germline V gene, CDR1 is GTSNPN and CDR2 is SVGIG (reference sequence). The trim removed 1 base at V and 2 bases at J, leaving 1 base unmatched. CDR3 size: 14 residues. The CDR3 DNA reads as TGTGCCTGGAGTGGCGGGAGGGTCACAGATACGCAGTATTTT. This translates into CAWSGGRVTDTQYF.

This rearrangement joins TRBV4-1 to TRBJ1-1; TRBD1 agrees at 8 bases. In germline, CDR1 is MGHRA, CDR2 YSYEKL. The ends lost 0 bases at V and 0 bases at J; junction bases unmatched: 12. The CDR3 has 19 amino acids. DNA for the CDR3: TGCGCCAGCAGCCAAGATCGTGTCGGACAGGGTTATATGAACACTGAAGCTTTCTTT. It codes for CASSQDRVGQGYMNTEAFF.

J is TRBJ1-2 and V is TRBV29-1; D is perhaps TRBD1 (5 bases). Germline V gene lookup returns CDR1 SQVTM and CDR2 ANQGSEA. The CDR3 totals 15 residues. V gave up 5 bases and J gave up 7 bases, with 23 bases separating them. Here the CDR3 DNA reads TGCAGCGTTTTGAGGCCGACCGGGACTAGTCCTGGCTACACCTTC. Protein sequence: CSVLRPTGTSPGYTF.

The chain employs TRBV5-5 and TRBJ1-1; 7 nucleotides align to TRBD1. Germline V CDR1 and CDR2: SGHKS, YYEKEE (reference sequence). V trimming: 2 bases; J trimming: 0 bases; junction bases outside the gene matches: 7. This CDR3 contains 16 residues. CDR3 in DNA: TGTGCCAGCAGCTTCTCCGGGGGACAGTTGAACACTGAAGCTTTCTTT. Encoded protein: CASSFSGGQLNTEAFF. Filled out from reference TRBV5-5 and TRBJ1-1, the complete variable domain reads DAGVTQSPTHLIKTRGQQVTLRCSPISGHKSVSWYQQVLGQGPQFIFQYYEKEERGRGNFPDRFSARQFPNYSSELNVNALLLGDSALYLCASSFSGGQLNTEAFFGQGTRLTVV.